This entry is about one T cell receptor (beta chain). Its specificity is not known. A single record per CDR3 protein comes from TCRdb applying MiXCR to the 5' RACE reads. The data show 300,000 to 350,000 distinct CDR3 sequences, roughly 8.3% seen once. The sample belongs to a study of T cells after yellow fever vaccination. The study, taken as a whole, reports: Secondary responses were weaker yet peaked faster, day 5 versus 15.

Per germline, CDR1 SEHNR and CDR2 FQNEAQ (reference sequence). Trimming removed 4 bases from V and 8 bases from J, with 8 bases in between. The CDR3 contains 12 residues. The sequencing used PBMCs, collected more than 40 days after the first yellow fever vaccination. This receptor was identified in a man aged 18-30 years who received the YFV17D yellow fever vaccine. This chain joins TRBV7-9 and TRBJ1-4; no clear D. CDR3 DNA sequence: TGTGCCAGCAGCTCGACCGAAGAAAAACTGTTTTTT. Its protein is CASSSTEEKLFF.